The 5 T cell receptor beta chains in this list originate from one sample, sequenced in a study of T cells in localized non-small cell lung cancer. The protocol was immunoSEQ multiplex PCR, while the TCRdb copy is restricted to in-frame clones and leaves out a portion. The sample lists several thousand clones; around 21% were seen once. Material: lung tumor tissue, obtained before any cancer treatment. These receptors originate from a woman aged 35-70 years with stage III squamous cell lung carcinoma.

The V gene is TRBV9, the J gene TRBJ1-1; a possible D gene is TRBD1 (5 bases). Germline V lookup: CDR1 SGDLS, CDR2 YYNGEE. This CDR3 is built from 14 residues. Trimming removed 7 bases from V and 2 bases from J, with 15 bases in between. In DNA, the CDR3 is TGTGCCAGCGGGGCTTTAACAGCCAACACTGAAGCTTTCTTT. It encodes CASGALTANTEAFF.

This clone showed up just a few times. This chain connects TRBV28 to TRBJ1-4, with a tentative D call TRBD1 (6 bases). Germline CDR1 is MDHEN and CDR2 is SYDVKM. There are 14 residues in the CDR3. Trimming took off 6 bases at V and 4 bases at J, with 12 bases between the two ends. The CDR3: CASSPGQFNEKLFF. The DNA of the CDR3 is TGTGCCAGCAGCCCCGGACAGTTTAATGAAAAACTGTTTTTT.

The CDR3 loop reads CASSFGAGGPNEQYF. For the CDR3, the DNA is TGTGCCAGCAGCTTCGGGGCGGGAGGGCCCAACGAGCAGTACTTC. The chain carries TRBV11-3 and TRBJ2-7; 9 bases map to TRBD2. The germline V gene has CDR1 SGHNT and CDR2 YENEEA. This CDR3 contains 15 residues. The J segment lost 5 bases and the V segment lost 3 bases, leaving 8 bases of the junction unmatched. The complete variable domain, with remaining parts taken from reference TRBV11-3 and TRBJ2-7, reads EAGVVQSPRYKIIEKKQPVAFWCNPISGHNTLYWYLQNLGQGPELLIRYENEEAVDDSQLPKDRFSAERLKGVDSTLKIQPAELGDSAVYLCASSFGAGGPNEQYFGPGTRLTVT.

The rearrangement uses TRBV18 and TRBJ1-1, with D perhaps TRBD1 (5 bases). The CDR3 sequence is 16 residues long. Trimming took 3 bases from V and 1 from J, leaving 15 bases between them. Germline V gene lookup returns CDR1 KGHSH and CDR2 LQKENI. The CDR3 spells CASSPPGGGGNTEAFF. The CDR3 nucleotides are TGTGCCAGCTCACCCCCGGGTGGGGGAGGGAACACTGAAGCTTTCTTT.

The sample holds a few counts of this clone. The V call is TRBV6-8, the J call TRBJ2-3; weak D call: TRBD2 (6 bases). Germline assignment: CDR1 MNHGY and CDR2 SAAAGT. V lost 6 bases and J lost 4, with 14 bases in between. The CDR3 is 14 amino acids. CDR3 sequence (DNA): TGTGCCAGCAGGACGGGAGTTGAGGCAGATACGCAGTATTTT. Translated, it gives CASRTGVEADTQYF.